A selection of T cell receptor beta chains follows, all from one sample in a study of cytomegalovirus exposure and HLA in healthy donors. Profiling relied on immunoSEQ multiplex PCR, and the TCRdb table lists in-frame clones only, not all of them. The data contain roughly 260,000 clones, around nine tenths of them seen just once; the ten biggest clones take up around 2.6%. The sequenced sample consisted of PBMCs. These TCRs come from a man younger than 30 in good health and CMV-seronegative. The CDR3 runs from the conserved cysteine through the conserved F or W. D genes are given only for firm matches. Part of the rows lack a size; the others show once, few, many or a class for expanded clones.

TRBD2	NA	15	TRBV14	TRBJ2-7	TGTGCCAGCAGCCTTCAGGGTGGCGGGAGCTACGAGCAGTACTTC	CASSLQGGGSYEQYF
TRBD2	NA	13	TRBV11-2	TRBJ2-3	TGTGCCAGCACTCGGACTAGCCTGTTTCCGCAGTATTTT	CASTRTSLFPQYF
NA	once	16	TRBV6-5	TRBJ2-3	TGTGCCAGCAGTTACTCGTTAGTAGCCAACACAGATACGCAGTATTTT	CASSYSLVANTDTQYF
NA	NA	11	TRBV7-9	TRBJ1-1	TGTGCCAGCAGCCCCAGTCGTACGGCTTTCTTT	CASSPSRTAFF
TRBD1	NA	14	TRBV7-6	TRBJ1-2	TGTGCCAGCAGCCCGCTGACAGGGGAGGGTGGCTACACCTTC	CASSPLTGEGGYTF
TRBD2	NA	19	TRBV28	TRBJ2-3	TGTGCCAGCCCACCCGAGGGGCGGGAGGGTGATCTTGGCACAGATACGCAGTATTTT	CASPPEGREGDLGTDTQYF
NA	NA	14	TRBV6-5	TRBJ2-7	TGTGCCAGCAGCCCCCAGGGGATTTCCTACGAGCAGTACTTC	CASSPQGISYEQYF
TRBD2	once	15	TRBV5-4	TRBJ2-3	TGTGCCAGCAGCTTGGACGGGGGGGTGGCAGATACGCAGTATTTT	CASSLDGGVADTQYF
NA	few	15	TRBV15	TRBJ2-7	TGTGCCACCAGCAGTCTCAGCGGCGGATTCTACGAGCAGTACTTC	CATSSLSGGFYEQYF
TRBD1	NA	11	TRBV27	TRBJ1-1	TGTGCCAGCAGAAATCAGGGGGGAGCTTTCTTT	CASRNQGGAFF
NA	NA	16	TRBV5-1	TRBJ2-3	TGCGCCAGCAGACTAGGACCCGGGAGCATCACAGATACGCAGTATTTT	CASRLGPGSITDTQYF
NA	NA	15	TRBV29-1	TRBJ1-2	TGCAGCGTTGAAATCCGAATAGGACACCACTATGGCTACACCTTC	CSVEIRIGHHYGYTF
TRBD1	once	14	TRBV9	TRBJ1-2	TGTGCCAGCAGGGGCGACAGGGGGTCGTATGGCTACACCTTC	CASRGDRGSYGYTF
TRBD1	NA	13	TRBV27	TRBJ2-7	TGTGCCAGCAGTAGAGAGCAGGGGGACGAGCAGTACTTC	CASSREQGDEQYF
TRBD1	NA	12	TRBV6-5	TRBJ1-1	TGTGCCAGCAGTAGATACAGGGGTGAAGCTTTCTTT	CASSRYRGEAFF
TRBD2	NA	16	TRBV19	TRBJ2-3	TGTGCCAGTAGTATGTGGGGCGGGAGTGGTTCGGGGACGCAGTATTTT	CASSMWGGSGSGTQYF